The rows below give T cell receptor beta chains drawn from one sample of a study of T cells after yellow fever vaccination. Using its own MiXCR run on the 5' RACE reads, TCRdb lists one record per CDR3 protein. The sample gives about 550,000 distinct CDR3 sequences, about 19% of which show up once; around an eighth is in the top ten. Specimen: PBMCs, collected 15 days after the yellow fever booster vaccination. Receptors were obtained from a man aged 25-45 years who received the YFV17D yellow fever vaccine. Each CDR3 is given with its conserved first and last residue. A D gene is named only where the DNA matches it firmly. The size of a clone is reported for some rows only, either as once, few or many, or as a class for expanded clones.

abundance	j_gene	v_gene	d_gene	CDR3aa	CDR3nt
.	TRBJ2-7	TRBV29-1	.	CSVEGIGGSYEQYF	TGCAGCGTAGAAGGGATAGGAGGTTCCTACGAGCAGTACTTC
.	TRBJ2-6	TRBV9	.	CASNEGTAGANVLTF	TGTGCCAGTAACGAAGGAACTGCTGGGGCCAACGTCCTGACTTTC
.	TRBJ2-2	TRBV4-2	.	CASSHVEDPSNTGELFF	TGTGCCAGCAGCCATGTTGAGGACCCCTCGAACACCGGGGAGCTGTTTTTT
.	TRBJ2-7	TRBV7-3	TRBD2	CASSLYAGGSDEQYF	TGTGCCAGCAGCTTATATGCGGGAGGTTCGGACGAGCAGTACTTC
.	TRBJ2-7	TRBV20-1	TRBD2	CSANYGRALAEQYF	TGCAGTGCTAATTACGGGAGGGCCCTCGCCGAGCAGTACTTC
.	TRBJ2-1	TRBV4-3	.	CASSPRHVDEQFF	TGCGCCAGCAGCCCGAGGCACGTGGATGAGCAGTTCTTC
.	TRBJ1-4	TRBV20-1	.	CSAREALATGRELFF	TGCAGTGCTAGAGAGGCACTAGCAACAGGCCGGGAACTGTTTTTT
.	TRBJ2-7	TRBV5-6	TRBD2	CASSRTSGRRGEQYF	TGTGCCAGCAGCCGGACTAGCGGGAGGAGAGGCGAGCAGTACTTC
.	TRBJ1-4	TRBV18	.	CASSFGTATNEKLFF	TGTGCCAGCTCATTCGGGACTGCAACTAATGAAAAACTGTTTTTT
.	TRBJ2-7	TRBV5-4	TRBD2	CASSPGTSREQYF	TGTGCCAGCAGCCCTGGGACTAGCAGGGAGCAGTACTTC
.	TRBJ2-1	TRBV5-1	.	CASSRNSGSPYNEQFF	TGCGCCAGCAGCCGAAATTCCGGGTCCCCCTACAATGAGCAGTTCTTC
.	TRBJ2-7	TRBV7-2	.	CASSPHTSPPYQYF	TGTGCCAGCAGCCCTCACACTAGCCCACCGTACCAGTACTTC
.	TRBJ2-2	TRBV29-1	.	CSVSWDTWDTGELFF	TGCAGCGTCTCGTGGGACACCTGGGACACCGGGGAGCTGTTTTTT
.	TRBJ1-2	TRBV20-1	TRBD1	CSAPPLSPGQSYGYTF	TGCAGTGCCCCACCACTGTCACCGGGACAGTCTTATGGCTACACCTTC
few	TRBJ2-1	TRBV14	TRBD2	CASSQVRTSGSPRGNEQFF	TGTGCCAGCAGCCAAGTAAGGACTAGCGGGAGTCCTCGAGGGAATGAGCAGTTCTTC
few	TRBJ1-4	TRBV16	.	CASSQSRSGLFF	TGTGCCAGCAGCCAATCAAGAAGTGGGCTGTTTTTT
few	TRBJ2-2	TRBV7-3	.	CASSFSPQPTGELFF	TGTGCCAGCAGCTTCTCCCCCCAACCAACCGGGGAGCTGTTTTTT
.	TRBJ1-1	TRBV20-1	.	CSARNRAEAFF	TGCAGTGCTAGAAACAGGGCTGAAGCTTTCTTT
.	TRBJ2-1	TRBV9	.	CASSAVGVGVEQFF	TGTGCCAGCAGCGCAGTGGGGGTTGGGGTTGAGCAGTTCTTC
.	TRBJ1-6	TRBV7-2	.	CASSPREGPLHF	TGTGCCAGCAGCCCACGGGAGGGGCCCCTCCACTTT
.	TRBJ1-5	TRBV7-6	.	CASSLREGDYSNQPQHF	TGTGCCAGCAGCCTGAGAGAGGGGGATTATAGCAATCAGCCCCAGCATTTT
few	TRBJ2-4	TRBV23-1	TRBD1	CARSQTERDSLTNIQYF	TGCGCCAGATCCCAAACCGAAAGGGACAGTCTGACAAACATTCAGTACTTC
few	TRBJ2-3	TRBV20-1	.	CSACRGARTDTQYF	TGCAGTGCTTGCCGGGGCGCTCGCACAGATACGCAGTATTTT
.	TRBJ2-3	TRBV4-3	.	CASSQAQGVGTDTQYF	TGCGCCAGCAGCCAAGCCCAGGGAGTTGGCACAGATACGCAGTATTTT
.	TRBJ2-7	TRBV14	TRBD2	CASSQSLAGGRSYF	TGTGCCAGCAGCCAAAGCCTAGCGGGAGGGAGATCGTACTTC
.	TRBJ2-7	TRBV7-2	.	CASSWQDYEQYF	TGTGCCAGCAGCTGGCAAGATTACGAGCAGTACTTC
.	TRBJ1-5	TRBV5-1	.	CASSLEGRDNNQPQHF	TGCGCCAGCAGCTTAGAAGGGAGGGATAACAATCAGCCCCAGCATTTT
.	TRBJ2-1	TRBV6-2/TRBV6-3	.	CASSLGGPSEQFF	TGTGCCAGCAGCTTAGGAGGGCCGAGTGAGCAGTTCTTC
few	TRBJ2-2	TRBV7-8	.	CASSLVVSGNTGELFF	TGTGCCAGCAGCTTAGTCGTTAGCGGGAACACCGGGGAGCTGTTTTTT
.	TRBJ2-1	TRBV28	TRBD2	CACSTSGNNEQFF	TGTGCCTGCAGTACTAGCGGGAACAATGAGCAGTTCTTC
.	TRBJ2-5	TRBV4-2	.	CASSRGWGETQYF	TGTGCCAGCAGCCGGGGCTGGGGGGAGACCCAGTACTTC
few	TRBJ2-2	TRBV6-4	.	CASSELPAGELFF	TGTGCCAGCAGTGAGTTGCCGGCCGGGGAGCTGTTTTTT